This entry is about one T cell receptor beta chain. The sample is drawn from a study of blood T cell repertoires in COVID-19. Study in general: Samples of COVID-19 (acute and convalescent) were obtained from the United States, Italy and Spain. The cDNA or gDNA used as material had been derived from T cells, B-cell-depleted T cells, or PBMCs.

Method: immunoSEQ multiplex PCR; TCRdb's copy keeps in-frame clones and lacks some. The table records under 150,000 clones, roughly 90% of them present only once. Trimming took 7 bases from V and 4 from J, leaving 13 bases between them. This CDR3 contains 14 residues. CDR1 LNHDA and CDR2 SQIVND come from the germline V gene (reference sequence). The age range of participants was 18 to 89 years, with residence in roughly 25 US areas. Participants had their cohort set by participant-reported clinical history. The sample was PBMCs or T cells enriched from blood (not recorded which). The TCR comes from a woman aged 50 to 60 who had recovered from COVID-19. J is TRBJ1-4 and V is TRBV19, with D maybe TRBD1 (6 bases). CDR3 amino acids: CASTHRAGNEKLFF. CDR3 nucleotides: TGTGCCAGTACCCACAGGGCCGGTAATGAAAAACTGTTTTTT.